The 7 T cell receptor beta chains below were found in one sample sequenced in a study of shared clonotypes between healthy human individuals. The data were produced by immunoSEQ multiplex PCR, yet TCRdb's version contains in-frame clones alone and is incomplete. The table records about 2 million clones, about 94% of them present only once. The naive CD8 population came from CD45RO-negative cells selected for CCR7, without terminally differentiated effector memory CD45RA+ cells. Sequenced material: naive CD8+ T cells sorted from blood. These receptors originate from a young man in good health.

This clone was recorded once. CDR3 amino acids: CASSFQERVTYEQYF. In DNA, the CDR3 is TGTGCCAGCAGCTTCCAGGAGCGGGTAACCTACGAGCAGTACTTC. The chain joins TRBV7-9 to TRBJ2-7; D possibly corresponds to TRBD2 (6 bases). Germline V gives CDR1 SEHNR, CDR2 FQNEAQ (reference sequence). V was cut by 3 bases and J by 2 bases, with 14 bases left in between. CDR3 length: 15 residues.

The chain's CDR3 is CASSVVTSGRLNEQFF. DNA of the CDR3: TGTGCCAGCAGCGTAGTAACTAGCGGGAGATTAAATGAGCAGTTCTTC. The chain couples TRBV9 to TRBJ2-1, with 11 positions matching TRBD2. Unmatched junction bases numbered 6, after V lost 0 bases and J lost 7 bases. The germline V gene has CDR1 SGDLS and CDR2 YYNGEE. The CDR3 contains 16 residues.

V and J are TRBV30 and TRBJ1-4, with D unclear. V lost 0 bases to trimming and J lost 8 bases, with 13 bases between them. CDR1 is GTSNPN and CDR2 is SVGIG in the germline V gene (reference sequence). CDR3 size: 14 residues. The chain's CDR3 is CAWSVRGPEEKLFF. The CDR3 region has the DNA TGTGCCTGGAGTGTACGCGGACCGGAGGAAAAACTGTTTTTT.

The rearrangement joins TRBV7-9 to TRBJ2-3; D possibly corresponds to TRBD1 (6 bases). The ends were cut back, 5 bases at V and 1 base at J, with 16 bases in the middle. This CDR3 is 16 amino acids long. Looked up from germline, CDR1 is SEHNR and CDR2 is FQNEAQ (reference sequence). CDR3 sequence: CASSPWTATGTDTQYF. DNA for the CDR3: TGTGCCAGCAGCCCCTGGACAGCCACGGGCACAGATACGCAGTATTTT.

V is TRBV7-2 and J is TRBJ2-5, with no clear D. The CDR3 covers 14 residues. The germline V and J ends were trimmed by 1 base and 5 bases, with 11 bases remaining between them. Germline lookup yields CDR1 SGHTA and CDR2 FQGNSA. The CDR3 DNA follows: TGTGCCAGCAGCTTAGTGTGGCAGCCTGAGACCCAGTACTTC. It yields the protein CASSLVWQPETQYF. The entire variable domain, with the rest obtained from reference TRBV7-2 and TRBJ2-5, is as follows: GAGVSQSPSNKVTEKGKDVELRCDPISGHTALYWYRQSLGQGLEFLIYFQGNSAPDKSGLPSDRFSAERTGGSVSTLTIQRTQQEDSAVYLCASSLVWQPETQYFGPGTRLLVL.

About this clone: This specimen includes other DNA sequences encoding the same CDR3. This chain connects TRBV30 to TRBJ2-7; perhaps TRBD1 as D (5 bases). Deletions cut 0 bases from V and 2 bases from J, with 8 bases between. The germline V gene has CDR1 GTSNPN and CDR2 SVGIG (reference sequence). The CDR3 has 13 amino acids. In DNA, the CDR3 is TGTGCCTGGAGTGTTGGGGCGACCTACGAGCAGTACTTC. This sequence encodes CAWSVGATYEQYF.

J is TRBJ2-7 and V is TRBV9; either TRBD1 or TRBD2 may supply D (6 bases each). This CDR3 is built from 15 residues. Trimming cost V 3 bases and J 4 bases, with 17 bases left between them. Germline lookup yields CDR1 SGDLS and CDR2 YYNGEE. As DNA, the CDR3 is TGTGCCAGCAGCGCGTCGACAGGAGGAGGGTACGAGCAGTACTTC. It specifies CASSASTGGGYEQYF.